This TCR beta chain was recorded in a study of T cell repertoires in ileal Crohn's disease. At the level of the study: Operated complications were stricturing disease (61%) and penetrating disease (roughly 39%).

The data were produced by immunoSEQ multiplex PCR, yet TCRdb's version contains in-frame clones alone and is incomplete. The table shows under 2,000 clones, with roughly 80% occurring only once. Included were adult ileal or ileocolonic Crohn's patients indicated for ileocolonic resection. About this clone itself: Its antigen is as yet unknown.

V shed 0 bases, J shed 3 bases, and the junction held 3 bases outside the gene matches. Germline values: CDR1 ENHRY, CDR2 SYGVKD. The CDR3 is 15 residues long. Whole-study findings and limits: Active smokers at surgery had more clonal expansions than non-smokers. Clonality above 26.8% at surgery always came with endoscopic recurrence.

This clonotype was obtained from an adult with Crohn's disease. The V call is TRBV10-3, the J call TRBJ2-5, with 8 positions matching TRBD1. The sample was ileal tissue. The CDR3 coding sequence is TGTGCCATCAGTGAGTCGGGACAGGCGGAAGAGACCCAGTACTTC. This sequence encodes CAISESGQAEETQYF.